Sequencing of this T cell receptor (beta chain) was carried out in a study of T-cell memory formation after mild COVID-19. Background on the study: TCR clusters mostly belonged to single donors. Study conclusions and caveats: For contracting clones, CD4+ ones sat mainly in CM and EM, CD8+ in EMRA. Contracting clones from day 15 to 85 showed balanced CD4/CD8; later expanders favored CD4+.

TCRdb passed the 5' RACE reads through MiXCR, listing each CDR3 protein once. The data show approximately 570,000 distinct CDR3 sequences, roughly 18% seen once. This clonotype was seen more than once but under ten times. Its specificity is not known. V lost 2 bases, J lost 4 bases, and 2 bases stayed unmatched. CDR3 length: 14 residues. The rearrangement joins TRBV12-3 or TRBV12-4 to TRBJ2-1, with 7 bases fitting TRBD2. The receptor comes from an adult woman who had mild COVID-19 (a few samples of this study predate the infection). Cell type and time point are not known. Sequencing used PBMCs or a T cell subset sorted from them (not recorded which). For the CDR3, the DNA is TGTGCCAGCAGTTTACAAGCGGGATACAATGAGCAGTTCTTC. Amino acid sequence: CASSLQAGYNEQFF.